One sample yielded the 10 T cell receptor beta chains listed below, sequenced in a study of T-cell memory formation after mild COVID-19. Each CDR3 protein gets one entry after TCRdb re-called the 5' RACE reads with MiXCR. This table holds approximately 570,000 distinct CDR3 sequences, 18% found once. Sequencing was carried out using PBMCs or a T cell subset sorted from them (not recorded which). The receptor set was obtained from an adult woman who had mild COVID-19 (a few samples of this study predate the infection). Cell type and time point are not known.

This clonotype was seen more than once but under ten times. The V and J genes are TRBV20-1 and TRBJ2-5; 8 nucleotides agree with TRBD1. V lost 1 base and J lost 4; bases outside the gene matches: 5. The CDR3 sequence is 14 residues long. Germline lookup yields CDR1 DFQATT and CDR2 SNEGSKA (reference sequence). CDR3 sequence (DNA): TGCAGTGCTAGAGCCGACAGGGGACCAGAGACCCAGTACTTC. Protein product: CSARADRGPETQYF.

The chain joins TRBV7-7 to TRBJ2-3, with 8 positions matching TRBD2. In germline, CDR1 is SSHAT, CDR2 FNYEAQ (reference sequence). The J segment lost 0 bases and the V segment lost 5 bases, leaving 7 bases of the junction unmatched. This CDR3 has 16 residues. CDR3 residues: CASSEGGGPSTDTQYF. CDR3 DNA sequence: TGTGCCAGCAGCGAAGGCGGGGGGCCTAGCACAGATACGCAGTATTTT.

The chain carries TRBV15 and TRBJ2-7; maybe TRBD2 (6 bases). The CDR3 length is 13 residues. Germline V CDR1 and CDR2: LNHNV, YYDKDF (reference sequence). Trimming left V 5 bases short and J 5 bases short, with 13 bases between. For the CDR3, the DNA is TGTGCCACCAGCGGGGGAGGTTCGGACGAGCAGTACTTC. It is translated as CATSGGGSDEQYF.

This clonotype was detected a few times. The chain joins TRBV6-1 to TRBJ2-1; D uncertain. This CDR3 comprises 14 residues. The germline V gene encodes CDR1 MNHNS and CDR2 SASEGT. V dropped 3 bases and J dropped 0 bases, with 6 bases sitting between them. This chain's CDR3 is CASSEESSYNEQFF. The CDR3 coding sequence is TGTGCCAGCAGTGAGGAGAGCTCCTACAATGAGCAGTTCTTC.

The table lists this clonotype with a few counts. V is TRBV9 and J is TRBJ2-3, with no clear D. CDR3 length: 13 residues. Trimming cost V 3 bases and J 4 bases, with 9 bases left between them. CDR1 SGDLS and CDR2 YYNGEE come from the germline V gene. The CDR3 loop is CASSAITADTQYF. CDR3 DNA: TGTGCCAGCAGCGCTATAACCGCAGATACGCAGTATTTT.

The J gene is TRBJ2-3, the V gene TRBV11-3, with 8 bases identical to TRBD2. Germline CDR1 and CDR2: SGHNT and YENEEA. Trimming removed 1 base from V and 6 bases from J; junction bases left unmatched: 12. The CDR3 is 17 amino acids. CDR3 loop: CASSLVAGGNPTDTQYF. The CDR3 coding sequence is TGTGCCAGCAGCTTAGTGGCGGGAGGCAACCCCACGGATACGCAGTATTTT. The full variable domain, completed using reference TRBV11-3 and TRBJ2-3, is EAGVVQSPRYKIIEKKQPVAFWCNPISGHNTLYWYLQNLGQGPELLIRYENEEAVDDSQLPKDRFSAERLKGVDSTLKIQPAELGDSAVYLCASSLVAGGNPTDTQYFGPGTRLTVL.

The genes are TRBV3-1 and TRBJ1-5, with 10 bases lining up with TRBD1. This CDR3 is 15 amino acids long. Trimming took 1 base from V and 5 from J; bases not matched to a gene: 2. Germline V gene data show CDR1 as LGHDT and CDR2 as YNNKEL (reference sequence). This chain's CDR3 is CASSQGGQGDQPQHF. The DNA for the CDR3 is TGTGCCAGCAGCCAAGGTGGACAGGGGGATCAGCCCCAGCATTTT.

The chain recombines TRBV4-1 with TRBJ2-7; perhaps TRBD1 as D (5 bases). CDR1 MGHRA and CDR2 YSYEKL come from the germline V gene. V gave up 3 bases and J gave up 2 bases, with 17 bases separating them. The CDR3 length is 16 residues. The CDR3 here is CASSQNPSQGTYEQYF. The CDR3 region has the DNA TGCGCCAGCAGCCAGAACCCCTCCCAGGGTACCTACGAGCAGTACTTC.

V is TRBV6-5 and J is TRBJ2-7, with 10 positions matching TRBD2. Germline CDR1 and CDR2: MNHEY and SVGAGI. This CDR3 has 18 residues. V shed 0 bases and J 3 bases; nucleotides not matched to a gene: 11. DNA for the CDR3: TGTGCCAGCAGTTACTCGTCTAGCGGGAGTTTCTCATACTACGAGCAGTACTTC. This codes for CASSYSSSGSFSYYEQYF.

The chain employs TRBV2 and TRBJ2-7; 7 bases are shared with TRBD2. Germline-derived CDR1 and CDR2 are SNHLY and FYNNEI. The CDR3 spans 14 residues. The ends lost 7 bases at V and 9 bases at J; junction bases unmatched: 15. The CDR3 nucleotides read TGTGCCAGCACCTTCGGGGGGAACCTTTATGGGCAGTACTTC. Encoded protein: CASTFGGNLYGQYF.